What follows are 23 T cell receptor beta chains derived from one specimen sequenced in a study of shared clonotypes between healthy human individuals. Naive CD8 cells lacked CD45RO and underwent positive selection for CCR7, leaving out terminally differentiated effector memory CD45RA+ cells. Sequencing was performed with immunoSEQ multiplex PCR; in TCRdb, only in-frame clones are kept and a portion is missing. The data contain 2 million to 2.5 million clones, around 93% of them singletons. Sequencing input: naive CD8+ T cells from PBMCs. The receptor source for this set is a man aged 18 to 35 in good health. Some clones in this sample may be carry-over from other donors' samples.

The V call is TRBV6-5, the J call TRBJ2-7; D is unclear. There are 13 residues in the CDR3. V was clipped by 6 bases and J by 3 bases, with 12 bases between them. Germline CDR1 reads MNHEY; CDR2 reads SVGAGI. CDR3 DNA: TGTGCCAGCAGATCCGGACGCAGCTACGAGCAGTACTTC. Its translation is CASRSGRSYEQYF.

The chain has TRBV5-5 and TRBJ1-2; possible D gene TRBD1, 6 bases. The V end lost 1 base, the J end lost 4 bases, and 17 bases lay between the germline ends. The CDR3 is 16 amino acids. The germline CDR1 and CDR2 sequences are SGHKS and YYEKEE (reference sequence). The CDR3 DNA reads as TGTGCCAGCAGCTTGACTAGTGGGCAGGGGACCTATGGCTACACCTTC. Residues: CASSLTSGQGTYGYTF.

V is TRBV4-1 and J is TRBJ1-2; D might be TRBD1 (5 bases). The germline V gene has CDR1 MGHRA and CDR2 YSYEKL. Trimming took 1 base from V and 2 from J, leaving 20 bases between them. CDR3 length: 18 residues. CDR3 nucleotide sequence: TGCGCCAGCAGCCAAGCGGGACCTGGGGACGGGGGGAACTATGGCTACACCTTC. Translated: CASSQAGPGDGGNYGYTF.

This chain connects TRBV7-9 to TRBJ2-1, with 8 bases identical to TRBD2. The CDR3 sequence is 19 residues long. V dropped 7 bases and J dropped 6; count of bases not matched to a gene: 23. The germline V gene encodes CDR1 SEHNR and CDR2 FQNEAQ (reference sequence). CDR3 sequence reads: CASIPQRESGTRGTNEQFF. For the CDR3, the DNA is TGTGCCAGCATCCCTCAAAGGGAATCTGGGACTAGAGGGACCAATGAGCAGTTCTTC.

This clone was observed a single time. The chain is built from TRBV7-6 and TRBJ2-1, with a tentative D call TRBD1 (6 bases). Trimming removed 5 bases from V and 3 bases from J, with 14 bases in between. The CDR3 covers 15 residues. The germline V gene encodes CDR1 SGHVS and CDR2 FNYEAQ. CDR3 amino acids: CASSPRGQIYNEQFF. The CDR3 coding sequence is TGTGCCAGCAGCCCCCGGGGACAAATCTACAATGAGCAGTTCTTC.

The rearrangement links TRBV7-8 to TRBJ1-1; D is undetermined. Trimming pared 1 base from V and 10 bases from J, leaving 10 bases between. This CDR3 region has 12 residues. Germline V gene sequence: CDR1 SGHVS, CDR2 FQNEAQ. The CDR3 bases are TGTGCCAGCAGCTTAGACGGCGCATCAGCTTTCTTT. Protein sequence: CASSLDGASAFF.

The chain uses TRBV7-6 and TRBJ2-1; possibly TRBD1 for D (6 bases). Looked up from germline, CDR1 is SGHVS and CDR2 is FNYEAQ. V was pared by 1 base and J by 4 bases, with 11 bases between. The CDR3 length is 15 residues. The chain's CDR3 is CASSLEGVDYNEQFF. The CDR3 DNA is TGTGCCAGCAGCTTAGAGGGGGTTGATTACAATGAGCAGTTCTTC. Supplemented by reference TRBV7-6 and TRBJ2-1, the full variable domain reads GAGVSQSPRYKVTKRGQDVALRCDPISGHVSLYWYRQALGQGPEFLTYFNYEAQQDKSGLPNDRFSAERPEGSISTLTIQRTEQRDSAMYRCASSLEGVDYNEQFFGPGTRLTVL.

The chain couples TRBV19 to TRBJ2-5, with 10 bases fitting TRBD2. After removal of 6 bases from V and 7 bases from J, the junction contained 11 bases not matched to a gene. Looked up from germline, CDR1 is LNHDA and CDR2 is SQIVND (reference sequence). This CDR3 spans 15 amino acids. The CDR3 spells CASSTHTSGMSTQYF. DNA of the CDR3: TGTGCCAGTAGCACCCACACTAGCGGGATGTCGACCCAGTACTTC.

This chain's CDR3 is CASSLYPSGSPEYEQYF. CDR3 nucleotides: TGTGCCAGCAGTTTATACCCTAGCGGGAGCCCGGAGTACGAGCAGTACTTC. The V call is TRBV27, the J call TRBJ2-7; 10 positions agree with TRBD2. This CDR3 contains 17 residues. From germline, CDR1 is MNHEY and CDR2 SMNVEV (reference sequence). The J segment lost 4 bases and the V segment lost 1 base, leaving 10 bases of the junction unmatched.

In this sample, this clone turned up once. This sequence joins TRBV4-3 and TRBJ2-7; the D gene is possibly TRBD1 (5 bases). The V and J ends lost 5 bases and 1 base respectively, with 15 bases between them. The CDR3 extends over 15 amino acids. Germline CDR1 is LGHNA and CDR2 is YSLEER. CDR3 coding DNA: TGCGCCAGCAGCGAAATGCCGACAGTTTCCTACGAGCAGTACTTC. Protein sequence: CASSEMPTVSYEQYF.

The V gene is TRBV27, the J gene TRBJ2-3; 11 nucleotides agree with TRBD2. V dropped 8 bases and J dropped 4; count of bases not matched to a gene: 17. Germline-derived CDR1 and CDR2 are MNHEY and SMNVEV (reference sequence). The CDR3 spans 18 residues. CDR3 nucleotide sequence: TGTGCCAGCGGACCCGGGACTAGCGGCCTTATTGGAGCAGATACGCAGTATTTT. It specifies CASGPGTSGLIGADTQYF.

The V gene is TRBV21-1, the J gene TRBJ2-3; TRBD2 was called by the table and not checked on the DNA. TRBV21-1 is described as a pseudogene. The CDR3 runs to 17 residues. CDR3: CASSKAPFRTSTDTQYF. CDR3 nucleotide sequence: TGTGCCAGCAGCAAAGCGCCTTTTCGTACTAGCACAGATACGCAGTATTTT.

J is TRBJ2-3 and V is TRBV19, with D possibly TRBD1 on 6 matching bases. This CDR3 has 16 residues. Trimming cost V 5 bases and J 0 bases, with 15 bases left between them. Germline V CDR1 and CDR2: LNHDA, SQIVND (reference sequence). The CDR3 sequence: CASSGKWTVSTDTQYF. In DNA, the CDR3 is TGTGCCAGTAGTGGGAAATGGACAGTTAGCACAGATACGCAGTATTTT.

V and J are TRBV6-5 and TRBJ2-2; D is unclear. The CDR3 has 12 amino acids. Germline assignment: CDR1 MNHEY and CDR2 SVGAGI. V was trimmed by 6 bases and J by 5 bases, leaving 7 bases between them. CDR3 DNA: TGTGCCAGCAGCTTCAGGACCGGGGAGCTGTTTTTT. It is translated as CASSFRTGELFF.

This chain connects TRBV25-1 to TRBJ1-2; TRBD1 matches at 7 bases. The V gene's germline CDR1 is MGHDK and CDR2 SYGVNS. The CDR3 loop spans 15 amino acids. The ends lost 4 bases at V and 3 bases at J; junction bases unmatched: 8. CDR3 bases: TGTGCCAGCAGTGGGTGGAAGGGGGCGGACTATGGCTACACCTTC. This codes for CASSGWKGADYGYTF.

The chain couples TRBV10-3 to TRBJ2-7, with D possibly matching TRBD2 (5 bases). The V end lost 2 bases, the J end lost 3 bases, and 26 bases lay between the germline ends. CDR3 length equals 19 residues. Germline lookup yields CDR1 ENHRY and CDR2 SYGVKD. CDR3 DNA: TGTGCCATCAGTGAGGGAGGACTTCCTTCGAATCCGCCTATCTACGAGCAGTACTTC. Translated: CAISEGGLPSNPPIYEQYF.

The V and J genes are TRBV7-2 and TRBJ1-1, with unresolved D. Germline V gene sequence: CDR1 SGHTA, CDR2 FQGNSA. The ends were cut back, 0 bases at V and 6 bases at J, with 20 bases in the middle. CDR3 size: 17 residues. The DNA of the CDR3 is TGTGCCAGCAGCTTAGCCACAGCATCCCCCCGGGCATCTGAAGCTTTCTTT. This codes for CASSLATASPRASEAFF.

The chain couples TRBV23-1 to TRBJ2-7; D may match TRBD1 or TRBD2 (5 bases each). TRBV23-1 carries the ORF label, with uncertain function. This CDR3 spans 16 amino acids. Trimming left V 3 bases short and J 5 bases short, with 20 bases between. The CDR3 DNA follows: TGCGCCAGCAGTCACTGGGTCTTGGGGGAGAGACACGAGCAGTACTTC. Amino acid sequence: CASSHWVLGERHEQYF.

This CDR3 reads CASSVARLAGGNEQFF. In nucleotides, the CDR3 is TGTGCCAGCAGCGTAGCCCGACTAGCGGGGGGCAATGAGCAGTTCTTC. V is TRBV9 and J is TRBJ2-1; TRBD2 agrees at 13 bases. The V gene's germline CDR1 is SGDLS and CDR2 YYNGEE. Trimming cost V 0 bases and J 6 bases; bases outside gene matches: 3. The CDR3 is 16 residues long.

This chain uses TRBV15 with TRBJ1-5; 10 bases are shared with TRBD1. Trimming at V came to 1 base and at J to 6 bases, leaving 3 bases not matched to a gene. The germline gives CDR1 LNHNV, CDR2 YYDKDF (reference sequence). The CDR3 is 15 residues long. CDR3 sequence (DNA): TGTGCCACCAGCAGAGGACAGGGGGCAGGTCAGCCCCAGCATTTT. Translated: CATSRGQGAGQPQHF.

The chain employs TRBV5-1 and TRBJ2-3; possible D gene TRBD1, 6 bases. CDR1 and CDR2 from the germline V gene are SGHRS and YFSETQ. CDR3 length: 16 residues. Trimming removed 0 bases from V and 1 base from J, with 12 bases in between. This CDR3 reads CASSLVWTDRTDTQYF. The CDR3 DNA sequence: TGCGCCAGCAGCTTGGTCTGGACAGACCGCACAGATACGCAGTATTTT.

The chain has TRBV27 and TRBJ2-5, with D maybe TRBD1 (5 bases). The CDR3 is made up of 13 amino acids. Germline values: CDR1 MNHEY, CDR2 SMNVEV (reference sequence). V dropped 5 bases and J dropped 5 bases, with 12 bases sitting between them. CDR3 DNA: TGTGCCAGCAGTGCACAGGCTTGGGAGACCCAGTACTTC. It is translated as CASSAQAWETQYF.

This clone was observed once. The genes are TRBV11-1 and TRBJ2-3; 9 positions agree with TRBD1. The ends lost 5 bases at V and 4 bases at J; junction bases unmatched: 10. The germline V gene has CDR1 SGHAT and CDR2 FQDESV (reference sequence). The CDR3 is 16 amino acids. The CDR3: CASSPGTGLFPDTQYF. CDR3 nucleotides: TGTGCCAGCAGCCCCGGGACAGGGCTTTTCCCAGATACGCAGTATTTT.